The 5 T cell receptor beta chains reported below all come from one sample, sequenced in a study of cytomegalovirus exposure and HLA in healthy donors (dated by TCRdb to 2017 to 2019). The library came from the immunoSEQ multiplex PCR assay. For the multiplex PCR, a mixture combining 60 forward primers for TCR Vbeta segments and 13 reverse primers for TCR Jbeta segments was used. This immuneACCESS table, as held by TCRdb, lists in-frame sequences with V and J called but not all clones. Of the missing ones, under half trace to an unresolved V gene in checked studies; the others have no known cause. The sample data list 100,000 to 150,000 clones, and over 60% of these were observed just once. Jointly, the top ten make up about 4.3% of the sample. The sequencing input was PBMCs. These receptor sequences come from a male donor in good health and CMV-seropositive.

This chain uses TRBV7-9 with TRBJ1-1; D gene ambiguous. The CDR3 totals 12 residues. Germline V gene sequence: CDR1 SEHNR, CDR2 FQNEAQ (reference sequence). V lost 1 base, J lost 8 bases, and 8 bases lay in between. For the CDR3, the DNA is TGTGCCAGCAGCTTAGGGCAGCGGGAAGCTTTCTTT. It encodes CASSLGQREAFF.

In nucleotides, the CDR3 is TGCGCCAGCAGCACCGGACTAGTCACCGGGGAGCTGTTTTTT. Residues: CASSTGLVTGELFF. The V gene is TRBV5-1, the J gene TRBJ1-3, with 7 bases identical to TRBD2. The assigned J gene may be wrong: the sequence end matches TRBJ2-2 better. The CDR3 sequence is 14 residues long. Germline CDR1 SGHRS, CDR2 YFSETQ.

The V and J genes are TRBV27 and TRBJ2-3, with 14 bases aligning to TRBD2. V lost 5 bases and J lost 6; bases outside the gene matches: 7. CDR3 size: 16 residues. Germline CDR1 reads MNHEY; CDR2 reads SMNVEV (reference sequence). The DNA of the CDR3 is TGTGCCAGCAGTATTCGACTAGCGGGGGGGCGGGATACGCAGTATTTT. The encoded protein is CASSIRLAGGRDTQYF.

J is TRBJ1-4 and V is TRBV7-6, with D tentatively TRBD1 (5 bases). CDR1 and CDR2 from the germline V gene are SGHVS and FNYEAQ. The CDR3 runs 14 residues. V was trimmed by 5 bases and J by 5 bases, leaving 12 bases between them. This CDR3 reads CASSPGLVNEKLFF. The CDR3 coding sequence is TGTGCCAGCAGCCCGGGACTCGTGAATGAAAAACTGTTTTTT.

V usage is TRBV18 and J usage is TRBJ2-5, with TRBD1 identical over 7 bases. Unmatched junction bases numbered 6, after V lost 3 bases and J lost 5 bases. Germline loops: CDR1 KGHSH, CDR2 LQKENI. The CDR3 loop spans 14 amino acids. Here the CDR3 reads CASSPPTGWETQYF. DNA of the CDR3: TGTGCCAGCTCACCTCCGACAGGGTGGGAGACCCAGTACTTC.